This T cell receptor (beta chain) was obtained from a study of shared clonotypes between healthy human individuals. CDR3 size: 19 residues. V gave up 4 bases and J gave up 0 bases, with 25 bases separating them. CDR1 is MDHEN, CDR2 SYDVKM, per germline. Remarks on this clone: What it binds is not known.

Regarding the study as a whole: Larger richness was generally estimated for naive than memory subsets. Unshared clonotypes carried lower generation probabilities than those common to all four donors.

Clones were sequenced by immunoSEQ multiplex PCR, and TCRdb holds only the in-frame ones, with some missing. The sample has approximately 600,000 clones; approximately 95% are singletons. In the naive CD8 group, cells lacked CD45RO and were positively selected for CCR7, so terminally differentiated effector memory CD45RA+ cells were left out. The receptor was isolated from a woman aged 25-40 years in good health. Sequencing was performed on naive CD8+ T cells sorted from blood. The chain links TRBV28 to TRBJ2-7, with a possible D match to TRBD2 (6 bases). CDR3 amino acids: CASSSATRTAGFGSYEQYF. Written as DNA, the CDR3 is TGTGCCAGCAGTTCCGCAACCCGGACCGCGGGGTTTGGCTCCTACGAGCAGTACTTC.